This T cell receptor beta chain was recovered during a study of T cell changes during pregnancy in multiple sclerosis. Only in-frame clones appear in the TCRdb table, and some are missing; sequencing was by immunoSEQ multiplex PCR. The repertoire holds approximately 60,000 clones, with more than 85% as singletons. The CDR3 is 14 amino acids. This sequence was found in a female donor in good health, enrolled as a control in a pregnancy study. The genes are TRBV21-1 and TRBJ1-1; the listed D gene, TRBD1, was not tested against the DNA. TRBV21-1 is an annotated pseudogene. The specimen was peripheral blood, collected after pregnancy. The CDR3 DNA is TGTGCCAGCATCCCGGGACATCGGAACACTGAAGCTTTCTTT. This translates into CASIPGHRNTEAFF.